The entry below describes one T cell receptor (beta chain). Its antigen remains unidentified. Germline V gene lookup returns CDR1 KGHDR and CDR2 SFDVKD. The CDR3 contains 12 residues. The germline V and J ends were trimmed by 9 bases and 9 bases, with 14 bases remaining between them. Prior to thyroid surgery, none of the patients had received any treatment. TCRdb re-analyzed the PCR reads using MiXCR. The sample lists about 15,000 clones; roughly 21% were seen once. This specimen comes from a study of metastatic and nonmetastatic thyroid tumors. Overall study context: Malignant thyroid and benign thyroid patients provided blood and tumor or nodule tissue whose repertoires were compared.

The study's findings and limits: Significantly greater TCR beta diversity was reportedly found in malignant thyroid tumors than in benign nodules (in blood and tumor).

Sequencing used adjacent normal tissue. This sequence originates from a female donor with papillary thyroid cancer or a benign thyroid nodule (not recorded which). Some clones in this sample may be carry-over from other donors' samples. The rearrangement uses TRBV24-1 and TRBJ2-1; tentative D call: TRBD2 (6 bases). In DNA, the CDR3 is TGTGCCACCTCGGCCGGGGGAGGTGAGCAGTTCTTC. Its translation: CATSAGGGEQFF.